This T cell receptor beta chain came from a study of T-cell memory formation after mild COVID-19. The study's findings and limits: Among contracting clones, CD4+ were mainly CM/EM and CD8+ enriched in EMRA. Clones that shrank (day 15 to 85) were balanced CD4/CD8, whereas later expanders leaned CD4+.

Via MiXCR, TCRdb re-called the 5' RACE reads, giving one row per CDR3 protein. This sample yields approximately 150,000 distinct CDR3 sequences, of which about 6% are seen a single time; approximately 2.1% belongs to the top ten. Germline V gene sequence: CDR1 SGHAT, CDR2 FQNNGV. The CDR3 loop spans 16 amino acids. The ends were cut back, 5 bases at V and 1 base at J, with 17 bases in the middle. This clonotype showed up just a few times. Its antigen is unidentified. This receptor was obtained from an adult woman who had mild COVID-19 (a few samples of this study predate the infection). Cell type and time point are not known. The rearrangement joins TRBV11-2 to TRBJ2-5; D possibly matches TRBD1 or TRBD2 (6 bases each). The sequenced material came from PBMCs or a T cell subset sorted from them (not recorded which). The CDR3 loop reads CASSPGGGTFQETQYF. The CDR3 DNA reads TGTGCCAGCAGCCCAGGCGGCGGGACATTCCAAGAGACCCAGTACTTC.